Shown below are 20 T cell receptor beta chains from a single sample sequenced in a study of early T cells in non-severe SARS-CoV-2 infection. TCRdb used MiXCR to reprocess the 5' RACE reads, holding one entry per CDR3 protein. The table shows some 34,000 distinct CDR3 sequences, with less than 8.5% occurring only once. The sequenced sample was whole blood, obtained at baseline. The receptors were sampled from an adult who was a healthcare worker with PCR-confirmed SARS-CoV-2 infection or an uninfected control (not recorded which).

The DNA of the CDR3 is TGTGCCAGCAGCCAAATATTAGGCGAGCAGTACTTC. It translates to CASSQILGEQYF. J is TRBJ2-7 and V is TRBV11-2; no definite D call. Per germline, CDR1 SGHAT and CDR2 FQNNGV. CDR3 length: 12 residues. The germline V and J ends were trimmed by 5 bases and 6 bases, with 11 bases remaining between them.

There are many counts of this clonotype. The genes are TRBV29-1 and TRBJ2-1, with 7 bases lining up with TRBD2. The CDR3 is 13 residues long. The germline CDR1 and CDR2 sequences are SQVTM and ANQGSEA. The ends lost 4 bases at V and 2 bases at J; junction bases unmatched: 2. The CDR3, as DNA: TGCAGCGTTGCGGCGGGAGCCTACAATGAGCAGTTCTTC. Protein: CSVAAGAYNEQFF.

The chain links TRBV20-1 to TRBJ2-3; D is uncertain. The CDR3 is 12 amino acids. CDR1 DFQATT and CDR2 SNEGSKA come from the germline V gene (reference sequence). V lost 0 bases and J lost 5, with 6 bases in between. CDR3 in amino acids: CSARDYGDTQYF. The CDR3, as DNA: TGCAGTGCTAGAGATTATGGAGATACGCAGTATTTT.

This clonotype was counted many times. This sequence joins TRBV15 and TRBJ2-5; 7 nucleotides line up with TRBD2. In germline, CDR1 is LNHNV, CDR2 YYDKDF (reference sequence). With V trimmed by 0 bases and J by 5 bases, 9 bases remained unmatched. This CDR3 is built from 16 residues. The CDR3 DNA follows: TGTGCCACCAGCAGAGATCGGTTCGTGGGAGGGGAGACCCAGTACTTC. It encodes CATSRDRFVGGETQYF.

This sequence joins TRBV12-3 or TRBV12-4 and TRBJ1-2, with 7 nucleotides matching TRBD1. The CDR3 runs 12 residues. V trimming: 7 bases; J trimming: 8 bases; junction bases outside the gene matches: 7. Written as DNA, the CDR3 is TGTGCCAGCACCGGGCAGGGGGAAGGCTACACCTTC. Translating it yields CASTGQGEGYTF.

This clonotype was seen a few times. The CDR3 sequence is CASSSPHSSTDTQYF. The DNA for the CDR3 is TGTGCCAGCAGCTCCCCCCACTCGAGCACAGATACGCAGTATTTT. The chain uses TRBV7-8 and TRBJ2-3; D is ambiguous. V dropped 4 bases and J dropped 0 bases, with 11 bases sitting between them. Germline V CDR1 and CDR2: SGHVS, FQNEAQ. CDR3 size: 15 residues.

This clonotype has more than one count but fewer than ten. Here the CDR3 DNA reads TGTGCCAGCAGCCAAGGGACAGGGGGCTTCTATGGCTACACCTTC. Amino acids: CASSQGTGGFYGYTF. The gene calls are TRBV3-1 and TRBJ1-2, with TRBD1 matching 11 bases. This CDR3 has 15 amino acids. The germline CDR1 and CDR2 sequences are LGHDT and YNNKEL (reference sequence). Trimming cost V 1 base and J 4 bases; bases outside gene matches: 2.

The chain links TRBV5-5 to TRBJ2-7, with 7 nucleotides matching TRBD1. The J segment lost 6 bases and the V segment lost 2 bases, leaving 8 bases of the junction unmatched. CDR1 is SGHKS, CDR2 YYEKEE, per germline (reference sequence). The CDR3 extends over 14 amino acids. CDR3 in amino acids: CASSLGTDLVEQYV. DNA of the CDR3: TGTGCCAGCAGCTTAGGGACAGATTTGGTCGAGCAGTACGTC.

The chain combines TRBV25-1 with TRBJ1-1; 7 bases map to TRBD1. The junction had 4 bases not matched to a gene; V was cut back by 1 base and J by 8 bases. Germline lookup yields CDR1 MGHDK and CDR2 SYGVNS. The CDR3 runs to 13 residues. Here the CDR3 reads CASSESMTGEAFF. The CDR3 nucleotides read TGTGCCAGCAGTGAATCAATGACAGGGGAAGCTTTCTTT.

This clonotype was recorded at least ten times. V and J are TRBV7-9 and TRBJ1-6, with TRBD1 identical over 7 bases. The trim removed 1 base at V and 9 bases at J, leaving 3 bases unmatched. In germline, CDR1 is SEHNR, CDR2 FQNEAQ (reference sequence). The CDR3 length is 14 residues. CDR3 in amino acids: CASSLVQGGSPLHF. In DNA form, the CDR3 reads TGTGCCAGCAGCTTAGTGCAGGGGGGTTCACCCCTCCACTTT.

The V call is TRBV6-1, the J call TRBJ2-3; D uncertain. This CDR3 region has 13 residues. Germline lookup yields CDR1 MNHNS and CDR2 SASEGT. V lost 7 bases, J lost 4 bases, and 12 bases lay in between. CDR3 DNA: TGTGCCAGCAACTCCTTCCCGGCAGATACGCAGTATTTT. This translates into CASNSFPADTQYF.

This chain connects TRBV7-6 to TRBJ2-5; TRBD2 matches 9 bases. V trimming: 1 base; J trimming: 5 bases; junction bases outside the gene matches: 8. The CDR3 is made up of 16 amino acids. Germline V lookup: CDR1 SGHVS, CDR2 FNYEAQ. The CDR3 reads CASSLGALAGVETQYF. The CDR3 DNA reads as TGTGCCAGCAGCTTAGGAGCGTTAGCGGGAGTGGAGACCCAGTACTTC.

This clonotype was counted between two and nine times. CDR3 sequence reads: CASSARQGDTQYF. The CDR3 coding sequence is TGTGCCAGCAGCGCGAGACAGGGGGATACGCAGTATTTT. The chain combines TRBV4-2 with TRBJ2-3, with 8 bases that match TRBD1. The V segment lost 5 bases and the J segment 6 bases; nucleotides outside the gene matches: 4. Germline CDR1 LGHNA, CDR2 YNFKEQ. The CDR3 is 13 amino acids.

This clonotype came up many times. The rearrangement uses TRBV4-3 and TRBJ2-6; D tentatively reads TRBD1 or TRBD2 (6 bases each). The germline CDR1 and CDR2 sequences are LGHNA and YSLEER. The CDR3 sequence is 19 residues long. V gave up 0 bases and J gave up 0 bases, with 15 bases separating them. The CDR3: CASSQDSRGLISGANVLTF. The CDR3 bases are TGCGCCAGCAGCCAAGATTCACGGGGGCTGATCTCTGGGGCCAACGTCCTGACTTTC.

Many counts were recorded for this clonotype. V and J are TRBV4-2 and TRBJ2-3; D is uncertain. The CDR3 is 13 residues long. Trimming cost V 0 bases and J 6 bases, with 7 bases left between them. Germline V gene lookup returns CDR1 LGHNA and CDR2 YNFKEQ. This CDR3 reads CASSQENADTQYF. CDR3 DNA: TGTGCCAGCAGCCAAGAAAACGCGGATACGCAGTATTTT.

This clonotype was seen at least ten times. CDR3 loop: CATSDQVGHRENEQFF. For the CDR3, the DNA is TGTGCCACCAGTGATCAAGTGGGACACCGAGAGAATGAGCAGTTCTTC. V is TRBV24-1 and J is TRBJ2-1; a possible D gene is TRBD1 (6 bases). V was pared by 3 bases and J by 7 bases, with 18 bases between. The CDR3 covers 16 residues. Per germline, CDR1 KGHDR and CDR2 SFDVKD.

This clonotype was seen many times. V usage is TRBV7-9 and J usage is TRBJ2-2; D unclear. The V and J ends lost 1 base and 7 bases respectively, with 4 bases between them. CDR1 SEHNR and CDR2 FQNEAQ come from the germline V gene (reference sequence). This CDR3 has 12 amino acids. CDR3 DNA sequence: TGTGCCAGCAGCTTAGAGGGCGGGGAGCTGTTTTTT. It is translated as CASSLEGGELFF.

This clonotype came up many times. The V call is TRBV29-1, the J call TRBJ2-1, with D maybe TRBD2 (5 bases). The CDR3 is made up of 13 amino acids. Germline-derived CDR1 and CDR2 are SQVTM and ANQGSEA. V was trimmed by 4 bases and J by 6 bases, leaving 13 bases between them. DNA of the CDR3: TGCAGCGTTGTAAGAGGGATGGGCAATGAGCAGTTCTTC. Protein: CSVVRGMGNEQFF.

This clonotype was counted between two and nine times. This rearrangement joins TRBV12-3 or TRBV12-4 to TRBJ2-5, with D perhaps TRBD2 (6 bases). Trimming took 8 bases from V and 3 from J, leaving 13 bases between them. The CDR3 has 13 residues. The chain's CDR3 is CASCPGEEETQYF. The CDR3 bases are TGTGCCAGCTGTCCTGGGGAGGAAGAGACCCAGTACTTC.

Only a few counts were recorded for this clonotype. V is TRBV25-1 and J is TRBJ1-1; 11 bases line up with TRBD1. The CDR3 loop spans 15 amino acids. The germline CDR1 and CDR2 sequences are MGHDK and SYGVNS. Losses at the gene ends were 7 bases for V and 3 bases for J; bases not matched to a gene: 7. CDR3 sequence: CASTGTGGLDTEAFF. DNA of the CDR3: TGTGCCAGCACCGGGACAGGGGGTTTAGACACTGAAGCTTTCTTT.